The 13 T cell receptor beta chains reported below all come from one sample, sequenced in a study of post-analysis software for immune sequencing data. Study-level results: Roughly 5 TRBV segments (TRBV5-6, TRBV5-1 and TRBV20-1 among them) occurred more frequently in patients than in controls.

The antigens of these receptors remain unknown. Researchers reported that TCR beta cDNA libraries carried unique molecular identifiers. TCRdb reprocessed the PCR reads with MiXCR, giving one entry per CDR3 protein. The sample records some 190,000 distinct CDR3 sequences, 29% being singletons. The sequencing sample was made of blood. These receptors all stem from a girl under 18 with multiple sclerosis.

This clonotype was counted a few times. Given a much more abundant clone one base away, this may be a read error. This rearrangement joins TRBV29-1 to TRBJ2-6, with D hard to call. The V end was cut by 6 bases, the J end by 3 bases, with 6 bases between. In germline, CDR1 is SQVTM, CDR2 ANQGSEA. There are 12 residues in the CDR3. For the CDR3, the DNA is TGCAGCGTCCGGAGTGGGGCCAACGTCCTGACTTTC. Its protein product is CSVRSGANVLTF.

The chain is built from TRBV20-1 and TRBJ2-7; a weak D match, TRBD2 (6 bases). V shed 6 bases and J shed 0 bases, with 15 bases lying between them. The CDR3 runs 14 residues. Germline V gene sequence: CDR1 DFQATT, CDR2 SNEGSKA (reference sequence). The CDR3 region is CSAPGVRSSYEQYF. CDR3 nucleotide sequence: TGCAGTGCCCCGGGGGTTCGGAGCTCCTACGAGCAGTACTTC.

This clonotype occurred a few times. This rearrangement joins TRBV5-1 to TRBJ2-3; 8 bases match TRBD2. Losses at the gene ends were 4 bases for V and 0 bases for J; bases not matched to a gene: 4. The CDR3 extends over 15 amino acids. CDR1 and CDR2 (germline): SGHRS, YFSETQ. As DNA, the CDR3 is TGCGCCAGCAGCGGAGCGGGGGTTAGCACAGATACGCAGTATTTT. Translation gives CASSGAGVSTDTQYF.

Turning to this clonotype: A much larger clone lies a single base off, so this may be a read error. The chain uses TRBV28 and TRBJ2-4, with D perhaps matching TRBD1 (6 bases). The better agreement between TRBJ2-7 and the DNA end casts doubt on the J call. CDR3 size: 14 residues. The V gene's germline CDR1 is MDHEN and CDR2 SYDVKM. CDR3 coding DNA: TGTGCCAGCAGTTGCTCGACAGGATTGGGCGAGCAGTACTTC. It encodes CASSCSTGLGEQYF.

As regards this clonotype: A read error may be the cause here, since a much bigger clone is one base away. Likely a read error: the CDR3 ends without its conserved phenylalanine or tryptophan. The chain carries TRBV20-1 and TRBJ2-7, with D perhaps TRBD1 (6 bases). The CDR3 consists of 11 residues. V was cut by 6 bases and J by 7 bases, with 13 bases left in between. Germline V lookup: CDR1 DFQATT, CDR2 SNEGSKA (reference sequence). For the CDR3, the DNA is TGCAGTGCGACCCTACAGGGAGAGCAGTACTGC. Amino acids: CSATLQGEQYC.

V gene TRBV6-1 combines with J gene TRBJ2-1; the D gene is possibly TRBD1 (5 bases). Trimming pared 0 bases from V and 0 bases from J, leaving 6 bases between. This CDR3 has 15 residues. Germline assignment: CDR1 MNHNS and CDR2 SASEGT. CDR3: CASSEAQVSYNEQFF. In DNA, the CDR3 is TGTGCCAGCAGTGAAGCACAGGTCTCCTACAATGAGCAGTTCTTC.

The CDR3 here is CASSPGTARSNQPQHF. In nucleotides, the CDR3 is TGTGCCAGCAGCCCAGGGACAGCCCGGAGCAATCAGCCCCAGCATTTT. This rearrangement joins TRBV27 to TRBJ1-5, with 7 bases aligning to TRBD1. V was clipped by 6 bases and J by 1 base; unmatched bases: 9. CDR1 and CDR2 from the germline V gene are MNHEY and SMNVEV (reference sequence). The CDR3 totals 16 residues.

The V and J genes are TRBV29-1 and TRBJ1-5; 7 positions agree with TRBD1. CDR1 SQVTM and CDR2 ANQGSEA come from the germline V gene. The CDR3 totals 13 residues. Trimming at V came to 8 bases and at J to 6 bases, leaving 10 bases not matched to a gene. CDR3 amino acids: CSTQGDTLQPQHF. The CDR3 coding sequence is TGCAGCACTCAGGGGGACACCCTTCAGCCCCAGCATTTT.

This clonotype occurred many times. CDR3 sequence (DNA): TGCGCCAGCAGCCACCAGACTAGCCGGGCGGCCGAGCAGTACTTC. It yields the protein CASSHQTSRAAEQYF. The rearrangement links TRBV4-1 to TRBJ2-7, with 7 bases that match TRBD2. Germline-derived CDR1 and CDR2 are MGHRA and YSYEKL. The CDR3 contains 15 residues. V lost 3 bases, J lost 6 bases, and 11 bases stayed unmatched.

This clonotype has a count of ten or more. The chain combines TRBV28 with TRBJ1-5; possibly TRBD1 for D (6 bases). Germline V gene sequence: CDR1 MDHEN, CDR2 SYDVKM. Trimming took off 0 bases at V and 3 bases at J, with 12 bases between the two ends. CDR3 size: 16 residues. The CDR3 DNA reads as TGTGCCAGCAGTTTATGGTCAGGGGAGCCCAATCAGCCCCAGCATTTT. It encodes CASSLWSGEPNQPQHF.

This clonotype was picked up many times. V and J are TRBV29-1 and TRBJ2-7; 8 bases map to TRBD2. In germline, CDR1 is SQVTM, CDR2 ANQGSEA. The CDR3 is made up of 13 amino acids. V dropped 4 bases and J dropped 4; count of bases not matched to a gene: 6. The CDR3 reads CSVAGGRYYEQYF. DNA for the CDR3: TGCAGCGTTGCGGGCGGGAGGTATTACGAGCAGTACTTC.

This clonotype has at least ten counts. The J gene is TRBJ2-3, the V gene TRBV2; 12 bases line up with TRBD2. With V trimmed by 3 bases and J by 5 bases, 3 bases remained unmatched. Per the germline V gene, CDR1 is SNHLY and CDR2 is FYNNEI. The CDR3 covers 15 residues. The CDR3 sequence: CASSETSGSGDTQYF. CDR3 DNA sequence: TGTGCCAGCAGTGAGACTAGCGGGAGTGGAGATACGCAGTATTTT.

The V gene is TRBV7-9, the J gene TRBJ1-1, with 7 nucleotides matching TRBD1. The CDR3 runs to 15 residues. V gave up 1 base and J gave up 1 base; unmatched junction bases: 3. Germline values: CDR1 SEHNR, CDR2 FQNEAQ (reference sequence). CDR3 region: CASSLGQGTNTEAFF. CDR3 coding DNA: TGTGCCAGCAGCTTAGGACAGGGAACGAACACTGAAGCTTTCTTT. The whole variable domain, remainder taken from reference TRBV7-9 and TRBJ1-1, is DTGVSQNPRHKITKRGQNVTFRCDPISEHNRLYWYRQTLGQGPEFLTYFQNEAQLEKSRLLSDRFSAERPKGSFSTLEIQRTEQGDSAMYLCASSLGQGTNTEAFFGQGTRLTVV.